This T cell receptor (beta chain) is drawn from a study of T-cell memory formation after mild COVID-19. Across the whole study: Clustering of TCRs was largely donor specific.

MiXCR was run by TCRdb on the 5' RACE reads, yielding one entry per CDR3 protein. The sample holds around 35,000 distinct CDR3 sequences; just under 8% are singletons and the top ten take over 25%. Whole-study findings and limits: That cross-reactive memory joined was suggested by some responding clones appearing in pre-infection memory.

CDR1 and CDR2 from the germline V gene are LGHNA and YNFKEQ. There are 17 residues in the CDR3. Deletions cut 0 bases from V and 2 bases from J, with 14 bases between. This clonotype was seen repeatedly, ten times or more. No antigen is known for it. This clonotype was obtained from a man in his late teens or twenties who had mild COVID-19 (a few samples of this study predate the infection). Cell type and time point are not known. The specimen was PBMCs or a T cell subset sorted from them (not recorded which). J is TRBJ2-1 and V is TRBV4-2; TRBD1 or TRBD2 may be the D gene (5 bases each). The chain's CDR3 is CASSQDGTRGAYNEQFF. The CDR3 nucleotides read TGTGCCAGCAGCCAAGATGGGACCAGAGGGGCCTACAATGAGCAGTTCTTC.